Listed here are 28 T cell receptor beta chains from one sample, sequenced in a study of cytomegalovirus exposure and HLA in healthy donors. Measured with immunoSEQ multiplex PCR; TCRdb has only the in-frame clones, and not every one. The sample consists of some 250,000 clones, nearly 90% of them appearing once. The sample comprised PBMCs. These receptors were taken from a woman aged 18-29 years in good health and CMV-seronegative.

In its sample, this clone was seen a few times. The gene calls are TRBV4-3 and TRBJ1-2; D call uncertain. Per germline, CDR1 LGHNA and CDR2 YSLEER. The CDR3 consists of 10 residues. V dropped 7 bases and J dropped 7 bases, with 7 bases sitting between them. The CDR3: CASTAGGYTF. The CDR3, as DNA: TGCGCCAGCACGGCGGGTGGCTACACCTTC.

The chain joins TRBV28 to TRBJ1-1; no firm D call. The CDR3 has 13 amino acids. V lost 4 bases and J 2 bases, leaving 8 bases between the germline ends. Germline values: CDR1 MDHEN, CDR2 SYDVKM. CDR3: CASSSTYNTEAFF. The CDR3 bases are TGTGCCAGCAGTTCCACCTATAACACTGAAGCTTTCTTT. Full variable domain (outside the CDR3, taken from reference TRBV28 and TRBJ1-1): DVKVTQSSRYLVKRTGEKVFLECVQDMDHENMFWYRQDPGLGLRLIYFSYDVKMKEKGDIPEGYSVSREKKERFSLILESASTNQTSMYLCASSSTYNTEAFFGQGTRLTVV.

The J gene is TRBJ1-2, the V gene TRBV27, with D perhaps matching TRBD1 (5 bases). The CDR3 sequence is 11 residues long. Germline CDR1 and CDR2: MNHEY and SMNVEV (reference sequence). Trimming took 8 bases from V and 8 from J, leaving 12 bases between them. CDR3 sequence: CASGGYEGYTF. CDR3 bases: TGTGCCAGCGGGGGGTATGAAGGCTACACCTTC.

This clone was recorded only once. V is TRBV2 and J is TRBJ2-1; D is perhaps TRBD2 (6 bases). The CDR3 is 15 amino acids. The germline CDR1 and CDR2 sequences are SNHLY and FYNNEI. V lost 5 bases and J 0 bases, leaving 11 bases between the germline ends. The CDR3 DNA sequence: TGTGCCAGCAGTTTAGCGGTGAGCTCCTACAATGAGCAGTTCTTC. It is translated as CASSLAVSSYNEQFF.

V gene TRBV11-2 combines with J gene TRBJ1-2, with 9 nucleotides matching TRBD1. This CDR3 region has 14 residues. Germline lookup yields CDR1 SGHAT and CDR2 FQNNGV. J gave up 8 bases and V 5 bases, and 9 bases lay outside the gene matches. CDR3 in DNA: TGTGCCAGCAGCCCCTGGGACAGGGATTGGGGCTACACCTTC. As protein: CASSPWDRDWGYTF.

V usage is TRBV29-1 and J usage is TRBJ1-2; 9 positions agree with TRBD1. Germline V gives CDR1 SQVTM, CDR2 ANQGSEA. V was clipped by 7 bases and J by 0 bases; unmatched bases: 12. CDR3 size: 16 residues. CDR3 bases: TGCAGCGGATCCGGGACAGGGTCCTCTTCTAACTATGGCTACACCTTC. It yields the protein CSGSGTGSSSNYGYTF.

The gene calls are TRBV6-5 and TRBJ1-2; a weak D match, TRBD1 (5 bases). The CDR3 sequence is 14 residues long. Germline-derived CDR1 and CDR2 are MNHEY and SVGAGI. V lost 7 bases and J lost 2, with 14 bases in between. The CDR3 nucleotides read TGTGCCAGCACCGCCCCCGCAGGGAACTATGGCTACACCTTC. Translating gives CASTAPAGNYGYTF.

This clone came up once. The chain joins TRBV5-4 to TRBJ1-5; tentatively, D is TRBD1 (5 bases). This CDR3 comprises 13 residues. CDR1 SGHNT and CDR2 YYREEE come from the germline V gene (reference sequence). V lost 0 bases, J lost 7 bases, and 8 bases lay in between. This chain's CDR3 is CASSLGGGQPQHF. The DNA for the CDR3 is TGTGCCAGCAGCTTGGGGGGGGGACAGCCCCAGCATTTT.

This chain links TRBV6-5 with TRBJ2-1; 10 positions match TRBD2. From germline, CDR1 is MNHEY and CDR2 SVGAGI. The CDR3 is made up of 14 amino acids. After removal of 7 bases from V and 6 bases from J, the junction contained 6 bases not matched to a gene. CDR3 nucleotide sequence: TGTGCCAGCACTAGCGGGGGAACTAGCAATGAGCAGTTCTTC. This encodes CASTSGGTSNEQFF.

This rearrangement joins TRBV2 to TRBJ2-1, with TRBD1 matching 10 bases. Looked up from germline, CDR1 is SNHLY and CDR2 is FYNNEI. The V gene end was trimmed by 6 bases and the J gene end by 2 bases; junction bases not matched to a gene: 4. This CDR3 has 15 amino acids. CDR3 loop: CASRGQGKTYNEQFF. CDR3 nucleotide sequence: TGTGCCAGCAGGGGACAGGGGAAGACCTACAATGAGCAGTTCTTC.

CDR3 coding DNA: TGTGCCAGCAGCCTTGGTCGGCTGGGGAGGTATGGCTACACCTTC. As protein: CASSLGRLGRYGYTF. V usage is TRBV9 and J usage is TRBJ1-2; the D is unclear. The CDR3 has 15 amino acids. Trimming removed 4 bases at V and 5 bases at J, with 18 bases between. The germline CDR1 and CDR2 sequences are SGDLS and YYNGEE.

The table lists this clone with a few counts. The V call is TRBV6-5, the J call TRBJ1-5; D is uncertain. CDR1 is MNHEY, CDR2 SVGAGI, per germline. V dropped 2 bases and J dropped 7 bases, with 12 bases sitting between them. This CDR3 region has 14 residues. DNA for the CDR3: TGTGCCAGCAGTTACCGAGGAGGAGGGCAGCCCCAGCATTTT. It encodes CASSYRGGGQPQHF.

The V call is TRBV28, the J call TRBJ1-1, with a weak D call TRBD1 (6 bases). CDR3 length: 16 amino acids. Germline V gene sequence: CDR1 MDHEN, CDR2 SYDVKM. Between the trimmed V and J ends, which lost 7 bases and 6 bases, there was a span of 24 bases. The CDR3 region is CASISAGDGPGAEAFF. Here the CDR3 DNA reads TGTGCCAGCATTTCGGCAGGGGACGGGCCAGGGGCTGAAGCTTTCTTT. Based on the CDR3 plus reference TRBV28 and TRBJ1-1, the full variable domain is DVKVTQSSRYLVKRTGEKVFLECVQDMDHENMFWYRQDPGLGLRLIYFSYDVKMKEKGDIPEGYSVSREKKERFSLILESASTNQTSMYLCASISAGDGPGAEAFFGQGTRLTVV.

The genes are TRBV14 and TRBJ2-5; a possible D gene is TRBD1 (5 bases). Per germline, CDR1 SGHDN and CDR2 FVKESK. The CDR3 sequence is 15 residues long. Trimming took off 2 bases at V and 5 bases at J, with 15 bases between the two ends. The CDR3, as DNA: TGTGCCAGCAGCCAACAGGGTGGCAGAGGCGAGACCCAGTACTTC. It encodes CASSQQGGRGETQYF.

This clone came up once. DNA of the CDR3: TGTGCCAGCTCCCGACTCATGAACACTGAAGCTTTCTTT. It encodes CASSRLMNTEAFF. This chain joins TRBV7-6 and TRBJ1-1; no reliable D call. Germline values: CDR1 SGHVS, CDR2 FNYEAQ. The CDR3 contains 13 residues. Trimming took 8 bases from V and 0 from J, leaving 10 bases between them.

The V and J genes are TRBV7-9 and TRBJ2-3; 12 nucleotides align to TRBD2. V dropped 5 bases and J dropped 0; count of bases not matched to a gene: 3. The CDR3 extends over 16 amino acids. From germline, CDR1 is SEHNR and CDR2 FQNEAQ (reference sequence). The CDR3 sequence: CASSLGLAGSTDTQYF. For the CDR3, the DNA is TGTGCCAGCAGCCTCGGACTAGCGGGGAGCACAGATACGCAGTATTTT.

This sequence joins TRBV4-1 and TRBJ1-1, with 9 bases lining up with TRBD1. V lost 3 bases to trimming and J lost 2 bases; unmatched junction nucleotides: 10. The CDR3 consists of 17 residues. Germline CDR1 and CDR2: MGHRA and YSYEKL. The CDR3 spells CASSQPPGQGLNTEAFF. CDR3 in DNA: TGCGCCAGCAGCCAGCCTCCGGGACAGGGACTAAACACTGAAGCTTTCTTT.

The V and J genes are TRBV12-5 and TRBJ1-4; 12 bases align to TRBD1. Per the germline V gene, CDR1 is LGHNT and CDR2 is FRNRAP. The length of the CDR3 is 19 residues. V lost 1 base, J lost 8 bases, and 14 bases stayed unmatched. CDR3 sequence reads: CASGLATGTGGHLGEKLFF. The DNA for the CDR3 is TGTGCTAGTGGTTTGGCAACCGGGACAGGGGGCCATTTAGGAGAAAAACTGTTTTTT.

The chain has TRBV4-1 and TRBJ2-1, with TRBD2 identical over 11 bases. With 0 bases clipped from V and 10 bases from J, the junction kept 8 bases outside the gene matches. From germline, CDR1 is MGHRA and CDR2 YSYEKL. The CDR3 contains 16 residues. CDR3 sequence reads: CASSQDLSGGASEQFF. CDR3 DNA sequence: TGCGCCAGCAGCCAAGATCTTAGCGGGGGGGCTAGCGAGCAGTTCTTC.

In its sample, this clone was seen a few times. CDR3 in amino acids: CASSSQGNQPQHF. In DNA, the CDR3 is TGTGCCAGCAGTTCTCAGGGGAATCAGCCCCAGCATTTT. The chain is built from TRBV28 and TRBJ1-5; possibly TRBD1 for D (6 bases). Germline V gene sequence: CDR1 MDHEN, CDR2 SYDVKM. V lost 4 bases and J lost 4, with 8 bases in between. The length of the CDR3 is 13 residues.

The chain joins TRBV19 to TRBJ1-4; 7 nucleotides line up with TRBD1. The CDR3 totals 16 residues. The V gene end was trimmed by 5 bases and the J gene end by 2 bases; junction bases not matched to a gene: 8. Germline assignment: CDR1 LNHDA and CDR2 SQIVND (reference sequence). CDR3 amino acids: CASSEDRAPTNEKLFF. The CDR3 DNA follows: TGTGCCAGTAGTGAAGACAGGGCTCCCACTAATGAAAAACTGTTTTTT.

This clone was counted only a few times. This rearrangement joins TRBV19 to TRBJ1-1; D perhaps matches TRBD1 (6 bases). Per germline, CDR1 LNHDA and CDR2 SQIVND (reference sequence). The CDR3 covers 13 residues. Trimming took 8 bases from V and 4 from J, leaving 14 bases between them. CDR3 DNA sequence: TGTGCCAGTGAGGACAGCCCCCCCACTGAAGCTTTCTTT. Amino acids: CASEDSPPTEAFF.

The chain combines TRBV9 with TRBJ1-1, with D tentatively TRBD1 (5 bases). Germline lookup yields CDR1 SGDLS and CDR2 YYNGEE. The CDR3 sequence is 14 residues long. The V gene lost 1 base and the J gene lost 2 bases, with 9 bases spanning the gap. CDR3 bases: TGTGCCAGCAGCGTACGACAGACAAACACTGAAGCTTTCTTT. The encoded protein is CASSVRQTNTEAFF.

The chain employs TRBV20-1 and TRBJ2-7; 10 bases fit TRBD1. This CDR3 contains 11 residues. After removal of 6 bases from V and 5 bases from J, the junction contained 1 base not matched to a gene. The germline V gene encodes CDR1 DFQATT and CDR2 SNEGSKA (reference sequence). CDR3 bases: TGCAGTGCAGGGACAGGGGACGAGCAGTACGTC. Translating it yields CSAGTGDEQYV.

The chain uses TRBV2 and TRBJ2-1; D perhaps matches TRBD1 (5 bases). This CDR3 contains 12 residues. V lost 7 bases and J 7 bases, leaving 11 bases between the germline ends. Germline V CDR1 and CDR2: SNHLY, FYNNEI. The CDR3 spells CASKNRYNEQFF. The DNA for the CDR3 is TGTGCCAGCAAAAACAGGTATAATGAGCAGTTCTTC.

In its sample, this clone was seen a few times. The V call is TRBV4-1, the J call TRBJ2-7, with D possibly TRBD1 on 5 matching bases. The CDR3 has 15 amino acids. Trimming shortened V by 1 base and J by 0 bases, and 10 bases separated the two germline ends. Germline CDR1 is MGHRA and CDR2 is YSYEKL. This CDR3 reads CASSQAPDISYEQYF. CDR3 nucleotides: TGCGCCAGCAGCCAAGCTCCGGACATCTCCTACGAGCAGTACTTC.

The rearrangement uses TRBV5-1 and TRBJ1-1, with 9 bases lining up with TRBD1. Germline CDR1 is SGHRS and CDR2 is YFSETQ. The CDR3 is 16 amino acids. Germline trimming cut 3 bases from V and 6 bases from J; bases unmatched to any gene: 12. CDR3 bases: TGCGCCAGCAGCTCCCAAAGAGGACAGGGGAGTCCTGAAGCTTTCTTT. As protein: CASSSQRGQGSPEAFF.

A single count supports this clone. This sequence joins TRBV9 and TRBJ1-2; 8 positions match TRBD1. This CDR3 is built from 14 residues. Germline loops: CDR1 SGDLS, CDR2 YYNGEE. V was clipped by 3 bases and J by 3 bases; unmatched bases: 4. DNA of the CDR3: TGTGCCAGCAGCGGGACAGGGCTCCACTATGGCTACACCTTC. Amino acids: CASSGTGLHYGYTF.